The 9 T cell receptor beta chains in this list originate from one sample, sequenced in a study of blood T cells in healthy people across ages. Next came a second PCR, run for roughly 7 to 12 cycles, which used a sample-barcoded 5' primer along with a J-beta primer mix. Each CDR3 protein is one row after TCRdb ran MiXCR on the 5' RACE reads. The sample lists over 950,000 distinct CDR3 sequences, about 51% seen once, with over 20% in the top ten. The sample taken for sequencing was blood. The receptors were sampled from an older woman in good health.

The genes are TRBV28 and TRBJ1-2; D is uncertain. The CDR3 length is 14 residues. Trimming left V 5 bases short and J 4 bases short, with 14 bases between. CDR1 is MDHEN and CDR2 is SYDVKM in the germline V gene. The CDR3 protein is CASSVARSIYGYTF. The CDR3 DNA follows: TGTGCCAGCAGTGTAGCCAGGTCGATCTATGGCTACACCTTC.

The V and J genes are TRBV28 and TRBJ2-1; the D is unclear. Germline values: CDR1 MDHEN, CDR2 SYDVKM. This CDR3 comprises 12 residues. V gave up 2 bases and J gave up 6 bases, with 5 bases separating them. CDR3 sequence reads: CASSLITNEQFF. As DNA, the CDR3 is TGTGCCAGCAGTTTAATAACCAATGAGCAGTTCTTC.

This clonotype was seen only a few times. The chain recombines TRBV7-2 with TRBJ2-7; the D is unclear. The ends were cut back, 4 bases at V and 4 bases at J, with 14 bases in the middle. The CDR3 is made up of 14 amino acids. The germline V gene encodes CDR1 SGHTA and CDR2 FQGNSA. The CDR3 loop reads CASSWPGPGYEQYF. CDR3 in DNA: TGTGCCAGCAGCTGGCCGGGCCCCGGTTACGAGCAGTACTTC.

The chain uses TRBV5-1 and TRBJ2-1, with TRBD2 identical over 16 bases. This CDR3 spans 21 amino acids. Germline trimming cut 0 bases from V and 8 bases from J; bases unmatched to any gene: 17. The germline V gene has CDR1 SGHRS and CDR2 YFSETQ. DNA for the CDR3: TGCGCCAGCAGCTTGGCCGAGGCGGGACTAGCGGGAGGGCCAGGAGACGATGAGCAGTTCTTC. Its translation: CASSLAEAGLAGGPGDDEQFF.

The V and J genes are TRBV7-3 and TRBJ2-3, with D uncertain. This CDR3 comprises 14 residues. Trimming pared 2 bases from V and 3 bases from J, leaving 9 bases between. The V gene's germline CDR1 is SGHTA and CDR2 FQGTGA. In DNA form, the CDR3 reads TGTGCCAGCAGCTTAGTGATCCTGACAGATACGCAGTATTTT. It codes for CASSLVILTDTQYF.

CDR3 in amino acids: CSASRRATEAFF. DNA of the CDR3: TGCAGTGCTAGTCGGAGGGCCACTGAAGCTTTCTTT. The chain uses TRBV20-1 and TRBJ1-1, with D unclear. In germline, CDR1 is DFQATT, CDR2 SNEGSKA (reference sequence). V shed 3 bases and J shed 4 bases, with 9 bases lying between them. The CDR3 sequence is 12 residues long.

J is TRBJ2-7 and V is TRBV2; 7 nucleotides align to TRBD2. Looked up from germline, CDR1 is SNHLY and CDR2 is FYNNEI. The CDR3 is 13 amino acids. V trimming: 7 bases; J trimming: 4 bases; junction bases outside the gene matches: 7. Here the CDR3 DNA reads TGTGCCAGCACGGCTAGCGGATGGTACGAGCAGTACTTC. It is translated as CASTASGWYEQYF. Full variable domain (rest looked up from reference TRBV2 and TRBJ2-7): EPEVTQTPSHQVTQMGQEVILRCVPISNHLYFYWYRQILGQKVEFLVSFYNNEISEKSEIFDDQFSVERPDGSNFTLKIRSTKLEDSAMYFCASTASGWYEQYFGPGTRLTVT.

The chain has TRBV11-2 and TRBJ1-2; 8 bases are a match to TRBD1. The CDR3 is made up of 16 amino acids. Germline V gene data show CDR1 as SGHAT and CDR2 as FQNNGV. V shed 4 bases and J 2 bases; nucleotides not matched to a gene: 9. CDR3 amino acids: CASSSRTGLLNYGYTF. The CDR3 DNA reads as TGTGCCAGCAGCTCCCGGACAGGGTTACTAAACTATGGCTACACCTTC.

The CDR3 DNA follows: TGTGCCAGCAGCCCCGGAAGGGGACAGGGCAACAATGAGCAGTTCTTC. Its translation: CASSPGRGQGNNEQFF. This sequence joins TRBV28 and TRBJ2-1; 9 bases match TRBD1. With 6 bases clipped from V and 5 bases from J, the junction kept 11 bases outside the gene matches. Germline V gene lookup returns CDR1 MDHEN and CDR2 SYDVKM. This CDR3 spans 16 amino acids.